What follows are 27 T cell receptor beta chains derived from one specimen sequenced in a study of glioma-infiltrating T cells after dendritic cell vaccination. Sequenced by immunoSEQ multiplex PCR; TCRdb stores in-frame clones only, minus some. The sample carries 95,000 or so clones, over 65% recorded once. Sequenced here: blood, sampled before dendritic cell vaccination. The source is a human donor with glioblastoma.

The chain carries TRBV29-1 and TRBJ1-1; D call uncertain. Germline CDR1 and CDR2: SQVTM and ANQGSEA. The CDR3 length is 15 residues. The V gene lost 7 bases and the J gene lost 8 bases, with 26 bases spanning the gap. The CDR3 here is CSARGGSTALGEAFF. The CDR3 coding sequence is TGCAGCGCCCGCGGCGGGAGTACGGCCCTTGGGGAAGCTTTCTTT.

This rearrangement joins TRBV10-3 to TRBJ2-7, with D perhaps TRBD2 (6 bases). Trimming pared 4 bases from V and 4 bases from J, leaving 11 bases between. The germline gives CDR1 ENHRY, CDR2 SYGVKD. This CDR3 has 13 amino acids. This CDR3 reads CAISGGGVYEQYF. The CDR3 nucleotides are TGTGCCATCAGTGGTGGAGGGGTTTACGAGCAGTACTTC.

This chain joins TRBV7-6 and TRBJ2-3, with D perhaps TRBD1 (5 bases). V was clipped by 1 base and J by 0 bases, with 14 bases between them. The germline gives CDR1 SGHVS, CDR2 FNYEAQ. The CDR3 runs 17 residues. CDR3 sequence reads: CASSLGPRQISTDTQYF. CDR3 bases: TGTGCCAGCAGCTTAGGACCCCGACAGATTAGCACAGATACGCAGTATTTT. Using reference TRBV7-6 and TRBJ2-3 for the parts outside the CDR3, the full variable domain is GAGVSQSPRYKVTKRGQDVALRCDPISGHVSLYWYRQALGQGPEFLTYFNYEAQQDKSGLPNDRFSAERPEGSISTLTIQRTEQRDSAMYRCASSLGPRQISTDTQYFGPGTRLTVL.

The V and J genes are TRBV7-9 and TRBJ1-5; D not resolved. The V and J ends lost 5 bases and 2 bases respectively, with 10 bases between them. The CDR3 is made up of 14 amino acids. From germline, CDR1 is SEHNR and CDR2 FQNEAQ (reference sequence). CDR3 loop: CASSPNGGNQPQHF. CDR3 nucleotide sequence: TGTGCCAGCAGCCCGAACGGGGGCAATCAGCCCCAGCATTTT.

The chain links TRBV29-1 to TRBJ1-2; 10 bases align to TRBD1. The germline CDR1 and CDR2 sequences are SQVTM and ANQGSEA. There are 12 residues in the CDR3. With V trimmed by 3 bases and J by 6 bases, 1 base remained unmatched. CDR3 in amino acids: CSVEGQGNGYTF. The DNA for the CDR3 is TGCAGCGTTGAGGGACAGGGGAATGGCTACACCTTC.

Only one count was recorded for this clone. The rearrangement links TRBV7-8 to TRBJ2-1; D perhaps matches TRBD2 (6 bases). The V end lost 7 bases, the J end lost 8 bases, and 27 bases lay between the germline ends. The CDR3 totals 17 residues. Germline assignment: CDR1 SGHVS and CDR2 FQNEAQ. The CDR3 loop reads CASTPTLTGVWEDEQFF. The CDR3 coding sequence is TGTGCCAGCACCCCCACCCTAACGGGGGTTTGGGAGGATGAGCAGTTCTTC.

V gene TRBV6-1 combines with J gene TRBJ2-1; 10 bases line up with TRBD1. V lost 5 bases and J lost 16; bases outside the gene matches: 11. The germline V gene encodes CDR1 MNHNS and CDR2 SASEGT. The CDR3 runs to 13 residues. The CDR3 is CASSTNPGTGDFF. CDR3 bases: TGTGCCAGCAGTACGAACCCCGGGACAGGGGATTTCTTC.

This chain links TRBV5-8 with TRBJ2-3; D is uncertain. Germline CDR1 SGHTS, CDR2 YDEGEE. The germline V and J ends were trimmed by 3 bases and 0 bases, with 11 bases remaining between them. This CDR3 region has 15 residues. CDR3 bases: TGTGCCAGCAGCTCTTATAGGAGTAGCACAGATACGCAGTATTTT. Translation: CASSSYRSSTDTQYF.

This chain uses TRBV4-1 with TRBJ2-7; 12 bases align to TRBD1. The V segment lost 2 bases and the J segment 5 bases; nucleotides outside the gene matches: 7. Looked up from germline, CDR1 is MGHRA and CDR2 is YSYEKL. The CDR3 sequence is 16 residues long. CDR3 sequence: CASSQLWDRGLNEQYF. CDR3 nucleotide sequence: TGCGCCAGCAGCCAACTATGGGACAGGGGGCTGAACGAGCAGTACTTC.

The chain links TRBV5-1 to TRBJ2-7, with 7 bases aligning to TRBD1. Germline CDR1 SGHRS, CDR2 YFSETQ. Losses at the gene ends were 0 bases for V and 0 bases for J; bases not matched to a gene: 3. This CDR3 comprises 15 residues. The CDR3 DNA reads TGCGCCAGCAGCTTGGCCGGGACAGTCTCCTACGAGCAGTACTTC. Protein sequence: CASSLAGTVSYEQYF.

This clone was found once. The sample contains more than one DNA sequence encoding this CDR3. The chain carries TRBV23-1 and TRBJ2-7; TRBD2 might be the D (6 bases). TRBV23-1 is annotated as an ORF whose role is uncertain. Trimming pared 3 bases from V and 7 bases from J, leaving 13 bases between. The CDR3 sequence is 13 residues long. The CDR3: CASSQEGQYEQYF. For the CDR3, the DNA is TGCGCCAGCAGTCAGGAGGGCCAATATGAGCAGTACTTC.

The chain carries TRBV29-1 and TRBJ1-1, with a possible D match to TRBD1 (6 bases). CDR3 length: 12 residues. CDR1 and CDR2 (germline): SQVTM, ANQGSEA. V lost 3 bases and J lost 5, with 10 bases in between. The CDR3 sequence is CSVDRGGTEAFF. CDR3 nucleotide sequence: TGCAGCGTTGACAGGGGTGGGACTGAAGCTTTCTTT.

V and J are TRBV5-1 and TRBJ1-3; tentatively, D is TRBD1 (5 bases). Trimming took off 4 bases at V and 0 bases at J, with 14 bases between the two ends. Germline CDR1 SGHRS, CDR2 YFSETQ. The CDR3 has 16 amino acids. The CDR3 DNA sequence: TGCGCCAGCAGCAGGGAGGGGATAGACTCTGGAAACACCATATATTTT. Protein: CASSREGIDSGNTIYF.

The rearrangement uses TRBV29-1 and TRBJ2-7, with D perhaps matching TRBD1 (8 bases). The V and J ends lost 2 bases and 4 bases respectively, with 15 bases between them. The CDR3 runs to 14 residues. Germline V lookup: CDR1 SQVTM, CDR2 ANQGSEA. The CDR3 DNA sequence: TGCAGCGTTGAAACAGGGGGGGACGGGTACGAGCAGTACTTC. Translating it yields CSVETGGDGYEQYF.

This rearrangement joins TRBV12-5 to TRBJ1-5, with 7 bases that match TRBD1. The V segment lost 1 base and the J segment 6 bases; nucleotides outside the gene matches: 0. From germline, CDR1 is LGHNT and CDR2 FRNRAP. This CDR3 region has 13 residues. The CDR3 here is CASGLDRGQPQHF. CDR3 coding DNA: TGTGCTAGTGGTTTGGACAGGGGTCAGCCCCAGCATTTT.

This chain connects TRBV5-1 to TRBJ1-2; 8 nucleotides line up with TRBD1. J was trimmed by 7 bases and V by 0 bases; bases with no gene match: 8. CDR1 and CDR2 from the germline V gene are SGHRS and YFSETQ. CDR3 size: 15 residues. The CDR3 DNA reads as TGCGCCAGCAGCTTGGGGGTCAGGGGGCGATTTGGCTACACCTTC. Protein sequence: CASSLGVRGRFGYTF. Drawing the rest from reference TRBV5-1 and TRBJ1-2, the complete variable domain is KAGVTQTPRYLIKTRGQQVTLSCSPISGHRSVSWYQQTPGQGLQFLFEYFSETQRNKGNFPGRFSGRQFSNSRSEMNVSTLELGDSALYLCASSLGVRGRFGYTFGSGTRLTVV.

This sequence joins TRBV7-9 and TRBJ2-3; 15 nucleotides align to TRBD2. This CDR3 has 18 amino acids. After removal of 5 bases from V and 4 bases from J, the junction contained 10 bases not matched to a gene. Germline-derived CDR1 and CDR2 are SEHNR and FQNEAQ (reference sequence). CDR3 bases: TGTGCCAGCAGCCAATCGGGACTAGCGGGGGGTGGCGCAGATACGCAGTATTTT. This translates into CASSQSGLAGGGADTQYF. The full variable domain, completed using reference TRBV7-9 and TRBJ2-3, is DTGVSQNPRHKITKRGQNVTFRCDPISEHNRLYWYRQTLGQGPEFLTYFQNEAQLEKSRLLSDRFSAERPKGSFSTLEIQRTEQGDSAMYLCASSQSGLAGGGADTQYFGPGTRLTVL.

The chain joins TRBV5-6 to TRBJ2-2; TRBD2 matches 12 bases. The CDR3 runs 15 residues. Unmatched junction bases numbered 3, after V lost 3 bases and J lost 6 bases. Germline CDR1 SGHDT, CDR2 YYEEEE. The CDR3 reads CASSSSGRGSGELFF. Written as DNA, the CDR3 is TGTGCCAGCAGCTCTAGCGGGAGGGGATCCGGGGAGCTGTTTTTT.

The CDR3, as DNA: TGTGCCAGCAGTCCACGACAGGGGGAGACCCAGTACTTC. Its translation is CASSPRQGETQYF. The chain has TRBV27 and TRBJ2-5, with 8 positions matching TRBD1. The trim removed 5 bases at V and 5 bases at J, leaving 4 bases unmatched. The CDR3 is 13 amino acids. Per the germline V gene, CDR1 is MNHEY and CDR2 is SMNVEV (reference sequence).

The chain joins TRBV7-3 to TRBJ2-3; 9 nucleotides line up with TRBD2. The junction had 7 bases not matched to a gene; V was cut back by 4 bases and J by 5 bases. CDR3 length: 15 amino acids. The germline V gene has CDR1 SGHTA and CDR2 FQGTGA. The CDR3 DNA sequence: TGTGCCAGCAGCTATTTAGCGGGAGCGGGAGATACGCAGTATTTT. It codes for CASSYLAGAGDTQYF.

This clone was picked up a small number of times. This chain links TRBV28 with TRBJ2-4, with D perhaps TRBD1 (5 bases). The CDR3 extends over 16 amino acids. V dropped 1 base and J dropped 3 bases, with 13 bases sitting between them. Per the germline V gene, CDR1 is MDHEN and CDR2 is SYDVKM. CDR3 in DNA: TGTGCCAGCAGTTTATCAGGGAAGTGGGGCAAAAACATTCAGTACTTC. This sequence encodes CASSLSGKWGKNIQYF. The full variable domain, rest sourced from reference TRBV28 and TRBJ2-4, is DVKVTQSSRYLVKRTGEKVFLECVQDMDHENMFWYRQDPGLGLRLIYFSYDVKMKEKGDIPEGYSVSREKKERFSLILESASTNQTSMYLCASSLSGKWGKNIQYFGAGTRLSVL.

The chain is built from TRBV13 and TRBJ2-1; TRBD2 matches at 7 bases. Germline V gene sequence: CDR1 PRHDT, CDR2 FYEKMQ (reference sequence). V shed 2 bases, J shed 3 bases, and the junction held 10 bases outside the gene matches. CDR3 length: 17 residues. The CDR3 spells CASSLSGGGVNYNEQFF. CDR3 DNA: TGTGCCAGCAGCTTATCGGGTGGGGGGGTTAACTACAATGAGCAGTTCTTC. Complete variable domain (other parts from reference TRBV13 and TRBJ2-1): AAGVIQSPRHLIKEKRETATLKCYPIPRHDTVYWYQQGPGQDPQFLISFYEKMQSDKGSIPDRFSAQQFSDYHSELNMSSLELGDSALYFCASSLSGGGVNYNEQFFGPGTRLTVL.

This sequence joins TRBV7-2 and TRBJ2-5; D is perhaps TRBD1 (6 bases). The germline gives CDR1 SGHTA, CDR2 FQGNSA. V was trimmed by 2 bases and J by 2 bases, leaving 15 bases between them. The CDR3 spans 16 residues. The CDR3 loop reads CASSLWGRALQETQYF. The DNA for the CDR3 is TGTGCCAGCAGCTTATGGGGGCGGGCCTTGCAAGAGACCCAGTACTTC.

Here the CDR3 DNA reads TGTGCCAGCAGCGAGCCGGGACAGGGTACTGGCTACACCTTC. The encoded protein is CASSEPGQGTGYTF. The chain carries TRBV6-4 and TRBJ1-2; 9 bases are a match to TRBD1. V lost 6 bases to trimming and J lost 7 bases; unmatched junction nucleotides: 9. The CDR3 totals 14 residues. Germline V gives CDR1 MRHNA, CDR2 SNTAGT.

V is TRBV5-1 and J is TRBJ2-3, with 9 bases lining up with TRBD2. Germline V gene lookup returns CDR1 SGHRS and CDR2 YFSETQ. V was clipped by 0 bases and J by 2 bases; unmatched bases: 4. CDR3 length: 16 amino acids. CDR3 sequence: CASSLEASGTTDTQYF. In DNA form, the CDR3 reads TGCGCCAGCAGCTTGGAGGCTAGCGGGACCACAGATACGCAGTATTTT.

This clone was observed a handful of times. The genes are TRBV19 and TRBJ2-1; TRBD2 matches 10 bases. Germline loops: CDR1 LNHDA, CDR2 SQIVND (reference sequence). Germline trimming cut 5 bases from V and 3 bases from J; bases unmatched to any gene: 4. CDR3 length equals 15 residues. CDR3 protein: CASSSGLAYYNEQFF. Written as DNA, the CDR3 is TGTGCCAGTAGTTCGGGACTAGCGTACTACAATGAGCAGTTCTTC.

This clone was found once. The V gene is TRBV29-1, the J gene TRBJ2-4; D may be TRBD2 (6 bases). Germline V lookup: CDR1 SQVTM, CDR2 ANQGSEA. Trimming removed 8 bases at V and 8 bases at J, with 22 bases between. The CDR3 runs 14 residues. CDR3 protein: CSTRNQEGSHIQYF. Here the CDR3 DNA reads TGCAGCACCCGAAATCAGGAGGGTTCGCACATTCAGTACTTC.